One sample yielded the 18 T cell receptor beta chains listed below, sequenced in a study of cytomegalovirus exposure and HLA in healthy donors. Vbeta (60) and Jbeta (13) primers were used in the PCR. Sequenced by immunoSEQ multiplex PCR; TCRdb stores in-frame clones only, minus some. The sample has 50,000 to 75,000 clones; over 60% are singletons. Sequencing was done on a sample of PBMCs. Receptor source: a young man in good health and CMV-seropositive.

This clone was found a few times. This chain links TRBV28 with TRBJ1-5; TRBD1 is a possible D gene (5 bases). The CDR3 length is 16 residues. The germline V gene encodes CDR1 MDHEN and CDR2 SYDVKM. Deletions cut 10 bases from V and 1 base from J, with 20 bases between. The CDR3 loop reads CATLRGDAGSNQPQHF. The CDR3 coding sequence is TGTGCCACCCTCCGGGGGGACGCAGGAAGCAATCAGCCCCAGCATTTT.

The chain uses TRBV30 and TRBJ2-3, with TRBD2 matching over 10 bases. CDR1 is GTSNPN and CDR2 is SVGIG in the germline V gene (reference sequence). The CDR3 is 15 amino acids. V gave up 4 bases and J gave up 7 bases; unmatched junction bases: 11. This chain's CDR3 is CAWTRAGGSANTQYF. CDR3 bases: TGTGCCTGGACCCGAGCGGGGGGGTCCGCTAATACGCAGTATTTT.

The chain combines TRBV28 with TRBJ1-3; a weak D match, TRBD1 (6 bases). The CDR3 loop spans 14 amino acids. The germline gives CDR1 MDHEN, CDR2 SYDVKM. V lost 8 bases and J 0 bases, leaving 11 bases between the germline ends. The CDR3, as DNA: TGTGCCAGCGGATGGACAGTCTCTGGAAACACCATATATTTT. Translated, it gives CASGWTVSGNTIYF.

This chain uses TRBV5-5 with TRBJ2-1; 7 positions agree with TRBD1. The V gene end was trimmed by 5 bases and the J gene end by 0 bases; junction bases not matched to a gene: 5. This CDR3 has 15 residues. In germline, CDR1 is SGHKS, CDR2 YYEKEE (reference sequence). The CDR3 DNA follows: TGTGCCAGCAGTCGACAGGGTAGCTCCTACAATGAGCAGTTCTTC. The encoded protein is CASSRQGSSYNEQFF.

The chain employs TRBV4-2 and TRBJ2-3, with D maybe TRBD1 (8 bases). V was pared by 1 base and J by 6 bases, with 20 bases between. CDR3 length: 17 amino acids. Per the germline V gene, CDR1 is LGHNA and CDR2 is YNFKEQ. CDR3 sequence: CASSQGEGAGGKDTQYF. The CDR3 nucleotides are TGTGCCAGCAGCCAAGGGGAGGGGGCAGGGGGCAAGGATACGCAGTATTTT.

In this sample, this clone turned up a few times. This chain joins TRBV5-1 and TRBJ1-1; 10 bases are shared with TRBD1. Germline V gene data show CDR1 as SGHRS and CDR2 as YFSETQ. J was trimmed by 6 bases and V by 4 bases; bases with no gene match: 12. This CDR3 is 16 amino acids long. CDR3 sequence: CASSLLGQGGLAEAFF. The CDR3, as DNA: TGCGCCAGCAGCCTACTAGGACAGGGGGGCTTGGCTGAAGCTTTCTTT.

As to this clone: The junction departs from germline at one end; a sequencing error may be responsible. The chain links TRBV7-9 to TRBJ2-5; D is undetermined. Germline V gene data show CDR1 as SEHNR and CDR2 as FQNEAQ (reference sequence). CDR3 length equals 12 residues. For the CDR3, the DNA is TGTTCCAGCACCAGTTATTCGGAGACCCAGTACTTC. Translating gives CSSTSYSETQYF.

In the case of this clone: One junction end disagrees with the germline gene, perhaps due to a read error. In nucleotides, the CDR3 is TGCGCCAGCAGCCAAGTTTTAGCGGGGGGGCCAGATACGCAGTATTTT. Translation: CASSQVLAGGPDTQYF. V usage is TRBV7-9 and J usage is TRBJ2-3, with TRBD2 matching 11 bases. The CDR3 is 16 amino acids. The germline CDR1 and CDR2 sequences are SEHNR and FQNEAQ (reference sequence).

The table lists this clone with a few counts. The V gene is TRBV11-1, the J gene TRBJ1-2; perhaps TRBD1 as D (5 bases). The V end lost 5 bases, the J end lost 5 bases, and 15 bases lay between the germline ends. The CDR3 is made up of 14 amino acids. From germline, CDR1 is SGHAT and CDR2 FQDESV (reference sequence). The CDR3 sequence: CASSRRGNGYGYTF. The CDR3 coding sequence is TGTGCCAGCAGCCGGCGGGGGAATGGGTATGGCTACACCTTC.

The chain carries TRBV2 and TRBJ2-1, with a weak D call TRBD1 (6 bases). V was cut by 3 bases and J by 0 bases, with 9 bases left in between. The CDR3 runs to 15 residues. In germline, CDR1 is SNHLY, CDR2 FYNNEI. DNA for the CDR3: TGTGCCAGCAGTGAGGCAGGGGACTCCTACAATGAGCAGTTCTTC. The encoded protein is CASSEAGDSYNEQFF.

The chain uses TRBV19 and TRBJ2-4; D gene ambiguous. CDR1 and CDR2 (germline): LNHDA, SQIVND (reference sequence). CDR3 length equals 16 residues. Trimming cost V 5 bases and J 0 bases, with 14 bases left between them. This CDR3 reads CASSSDALLAKNIQYF. In DNA, the CDR3 is TGTGCCAGTAGTTCCGACGCACTACTAGCCAAAAACATTCAGTACTTC.

This clone has just a few counts. The chain combines TRBV5-6 with TRBJ1-5; D is possibly TRBD1 (6 bases). Germline CDR1 is SGHDT and CDR2 is YYEEEE. The CDR3 extends over 17 amino acids. V shed 0 bases and J shed 0 bases, with 13 bases lying between them. CDR3 DNA: TGTGCCAGCAGCTTGGATGGGGGGGCCTATAGCAATCAGCCCCAGCATTTT. Amino acid sequence: CASSLDGGAYSNQPQHF.

The rearrangement links TRBV30 to TRBJ2-1, with D tentatively TRBD2 (5 bases). CDR1 and CDR2 from the germline V gene are GTSNPN and SVGIG (reference sequence). Trimming shortened V by 0 bases and J by 7 bases, and 16 bases separated the two germline ends. CDR3 length equals 15 residues. CDR3 sequence: CAWSVRLSVGNEQFF. The DNA for the CDR3 is TGTGCCTGGAGTGTACGGCTTAGCGTCGGTAATGAGCAGTTCTTC.

This CDR3 reads CASSEIRGTEAFF. The CDR3 region has the DNA TGTGCCAGCAGTGAGATTCGGGGGACTGAAGCTTTCTTT. The chain recombines TRBV6-4 with TRBJ1-1; the D gene is possibly TRBD1 (5 bases). Trimming pared 3 bases from V and 5 bases from J, leaving 10 bases between. CDR1 and CDR2 from the germline V gene are MRHNA and SNTAGT. The CDR3 loop spans 13 amino acids.

This chain joins TRBV7-2 and TRBJ1-5, with 10 positions matching TRBD1. V lost 5 bases to trimming and J lost 5 bases; unmatched junction nucleotides: 6. The germline CDR1 and CDR2 sequences are SGHTA and FQGNSA. This CDR3 has 15 amino acids. The DNA for the CDR3 is TGTGCCAGCAGCCACGGGACAGGGGATCATCAGCCCCAGCATTTT. Its translation: CASSHGTGDHQPQHF.

The CDR3 DNA is TGCGCCAGCAGCCAAGGGCGGGGGGGCGGAGATACGCAGTATTTT. This codes for CASSQGRGGGDTQYF. The rearrangement joins TRBV4-1 to TRBJ2-3; 9 positions match TRBD2. The CDR3 length is 15 residues. Germline V CDR1 and CDR2: MGHRA, YSYEKL. The V and J ends lost 1 base and 5 bases, in that order; junction bases with no gene match: 4.

The V gene is TRBV2, the J gene TRBJ2-2; 10 bases map to TRBD2. V lost 11 bases to trimming and J lost 3 bases; unmatched junction nucleotides: 6. The CDR3 contains 14 residues. From germline, CDR1 is SNHLY and CDR2 FYNNEI. The CDR3 sequence is CALSGGEDTGELFF. The CDR3 nucleotides are TGTGCCCTAAGCGGGGGGGAGGACACCGGGGAGCTGTTTTTT.

The rearrangement uses TRBV6-1 and TRBJ2-7; weak D call: TRBD2 (6 bases). V was pared by 0 bases and J by 9 bases, with 9 bases between. CDR1 is MNHNS, CDR2 SASEGT, per germline. The CDR3 has 12 amino acids. The CDR3 loop is CASSEAGGWQYF. The CDR3 DNA reads TGTGCCAGCAGTGAAGCCGGGGGATGGCAGTACTTC.